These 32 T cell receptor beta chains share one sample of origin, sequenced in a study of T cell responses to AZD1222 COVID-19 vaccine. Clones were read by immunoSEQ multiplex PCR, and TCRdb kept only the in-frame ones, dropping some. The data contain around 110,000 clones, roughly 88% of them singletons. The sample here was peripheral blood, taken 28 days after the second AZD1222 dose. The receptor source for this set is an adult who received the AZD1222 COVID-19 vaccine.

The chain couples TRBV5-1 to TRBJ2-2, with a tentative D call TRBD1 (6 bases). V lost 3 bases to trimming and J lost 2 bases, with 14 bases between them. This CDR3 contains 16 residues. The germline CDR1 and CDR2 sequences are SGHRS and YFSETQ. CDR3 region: CASSSKTGQNTGELFF. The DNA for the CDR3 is TGCGCCAGCAGCTCGAAGACAGGCCAAAACACCGGGGAGCTGTTTTTT.

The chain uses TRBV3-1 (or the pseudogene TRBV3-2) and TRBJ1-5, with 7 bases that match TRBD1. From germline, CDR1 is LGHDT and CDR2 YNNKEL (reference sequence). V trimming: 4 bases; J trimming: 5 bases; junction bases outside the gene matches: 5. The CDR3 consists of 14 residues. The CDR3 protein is CASSPSTGDQPQHF. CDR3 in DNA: TGTGCCAGCAGCCCAAGTACAGGGGATCAGCCCCAGCATTTT.

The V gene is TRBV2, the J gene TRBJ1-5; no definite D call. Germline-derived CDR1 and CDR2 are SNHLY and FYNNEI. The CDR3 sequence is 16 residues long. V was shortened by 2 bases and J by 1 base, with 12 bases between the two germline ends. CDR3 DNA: TGTGCCAGCAGTGAAAACGAGGTTTCGAGCAATCAGCCCCAGCATTTT. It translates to CASSENEVSSNQPQHF.

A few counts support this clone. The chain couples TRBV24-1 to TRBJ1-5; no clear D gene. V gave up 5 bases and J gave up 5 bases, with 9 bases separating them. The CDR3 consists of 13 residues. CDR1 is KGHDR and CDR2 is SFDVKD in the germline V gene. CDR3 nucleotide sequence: TGTGCCACCAGTGTTGGGGTGCATCAGCCCCAGCATTTT. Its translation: CATSVGVHQPQHF.

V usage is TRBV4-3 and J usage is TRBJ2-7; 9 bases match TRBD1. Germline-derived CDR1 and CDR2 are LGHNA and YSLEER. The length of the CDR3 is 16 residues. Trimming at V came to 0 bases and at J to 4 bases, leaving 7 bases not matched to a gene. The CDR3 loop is CASSQDHGTGLYEQYF. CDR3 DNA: TGCGCCAGCAGCCAAGATCACGGGACAGGGTTATACGAGCAGTACTTC.

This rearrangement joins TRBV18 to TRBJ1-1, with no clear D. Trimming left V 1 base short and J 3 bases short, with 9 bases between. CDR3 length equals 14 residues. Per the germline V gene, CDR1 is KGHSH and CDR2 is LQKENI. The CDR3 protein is CASSPQERDTEAFF. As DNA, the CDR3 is TGTGCCAGCTCACCACAGGAAAGGGACACTGAAGCTTTCTTT.

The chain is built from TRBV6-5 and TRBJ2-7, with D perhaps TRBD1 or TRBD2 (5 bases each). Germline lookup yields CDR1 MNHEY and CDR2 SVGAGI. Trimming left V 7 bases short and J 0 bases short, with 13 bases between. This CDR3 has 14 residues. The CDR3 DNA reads TGTGCCAGCACCACGGGACCCATCTCCTACGAGCAGTACTTC. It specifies CASTTGPISYEQYF.

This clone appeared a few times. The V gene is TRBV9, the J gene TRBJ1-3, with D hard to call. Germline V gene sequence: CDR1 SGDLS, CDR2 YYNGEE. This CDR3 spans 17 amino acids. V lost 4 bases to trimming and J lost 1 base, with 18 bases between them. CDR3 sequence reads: CASSPRRFSSSGNTIYF. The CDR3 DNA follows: TGTGCCAGCAGCCCCCGAAGGTTTAGCTCTTCTGGAAACACCATATATTTT.

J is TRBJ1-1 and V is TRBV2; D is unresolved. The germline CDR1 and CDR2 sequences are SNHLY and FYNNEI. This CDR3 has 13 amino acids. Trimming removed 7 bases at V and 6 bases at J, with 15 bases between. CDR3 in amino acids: CASMLTQAAEAFF. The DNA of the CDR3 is TGTGCCAGCATGCTGACCCAAGCAGCTGAAGCTTTCTTT.

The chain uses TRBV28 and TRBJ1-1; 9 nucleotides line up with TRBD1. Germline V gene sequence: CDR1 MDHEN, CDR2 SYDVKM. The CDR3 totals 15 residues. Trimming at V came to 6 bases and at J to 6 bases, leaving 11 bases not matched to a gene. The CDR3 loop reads CASSLGTGYGAEAFF. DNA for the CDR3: TGTGCCAGCAGCCTCGGGACAGGGTATGGGGCTGAAGCTTTCTTT.

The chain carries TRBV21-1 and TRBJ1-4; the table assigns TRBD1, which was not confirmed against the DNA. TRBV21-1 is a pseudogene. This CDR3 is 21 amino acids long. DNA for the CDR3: TGTGCCAGCAGCAATTTGGTCTTGTTGTCCGGGACAGGGGTCTTAAATGAAAAACTGTTTTTT. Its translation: CASSNLVLLSGTGVLNEKLFF.

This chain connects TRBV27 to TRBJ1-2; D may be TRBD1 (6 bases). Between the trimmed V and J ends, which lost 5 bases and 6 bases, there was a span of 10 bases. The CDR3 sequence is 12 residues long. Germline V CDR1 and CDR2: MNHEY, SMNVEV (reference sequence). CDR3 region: CASSAPGDGYTF. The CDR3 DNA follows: TGTGCCAGCAGTGCCCCAGGGGATGGCTACACCTTC.

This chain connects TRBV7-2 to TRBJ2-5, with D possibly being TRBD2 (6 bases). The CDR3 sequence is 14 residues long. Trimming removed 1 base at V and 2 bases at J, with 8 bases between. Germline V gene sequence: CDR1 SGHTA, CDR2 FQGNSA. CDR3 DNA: TGTGCCAGCAGCTTAGTTCGGGGGCAAGAGACCCAGTACTTC. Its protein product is CASSLVRGQETQYF.

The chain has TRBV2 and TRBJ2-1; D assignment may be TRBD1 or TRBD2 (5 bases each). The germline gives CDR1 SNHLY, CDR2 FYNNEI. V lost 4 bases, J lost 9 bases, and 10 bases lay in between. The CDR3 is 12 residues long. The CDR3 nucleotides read TGTGCCAGCAGTGTCCAGGGAGCTGAGCAGTTCTTC. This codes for CASSVQGAEQFF.

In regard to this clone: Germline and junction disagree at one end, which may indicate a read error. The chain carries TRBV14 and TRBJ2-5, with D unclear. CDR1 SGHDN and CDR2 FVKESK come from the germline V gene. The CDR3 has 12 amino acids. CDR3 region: CASSKDWETQYF. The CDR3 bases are TGTGCCAGCAGCAAAGATTGGGAGACCCAGTACTTC.

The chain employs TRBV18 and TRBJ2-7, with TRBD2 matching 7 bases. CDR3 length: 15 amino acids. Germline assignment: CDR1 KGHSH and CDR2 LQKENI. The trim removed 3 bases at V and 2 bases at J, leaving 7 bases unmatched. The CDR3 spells CASSPTLGGTYEQYF. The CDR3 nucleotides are TGTGCCAGCTCACCTACCCTCGGGGGGACCTACGAGCAGTACTTC.

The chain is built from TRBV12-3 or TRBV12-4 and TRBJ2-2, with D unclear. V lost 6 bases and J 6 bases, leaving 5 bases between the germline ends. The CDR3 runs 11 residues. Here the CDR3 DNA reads TGTGCCAGCAGCCCACCCGGGGAGCTGTTTTTT. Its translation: CASSPPGELFF.

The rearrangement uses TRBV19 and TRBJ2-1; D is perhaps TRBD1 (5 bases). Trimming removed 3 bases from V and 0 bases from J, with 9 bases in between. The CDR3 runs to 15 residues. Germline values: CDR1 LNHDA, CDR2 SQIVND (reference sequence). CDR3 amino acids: CASSIGDSSYNEQFF. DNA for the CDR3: TGTGCCAGTAGTATCGGCGACAGCTCCTACAATGAGCAGTTCTTC.

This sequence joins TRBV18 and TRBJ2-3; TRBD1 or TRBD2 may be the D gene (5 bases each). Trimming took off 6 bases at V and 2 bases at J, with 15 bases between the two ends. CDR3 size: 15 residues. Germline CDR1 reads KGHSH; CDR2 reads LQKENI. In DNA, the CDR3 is TGTGCCAGCTCTCCCGTGGGGGATATCACAGATACGCAGTATTTT. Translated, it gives CASSPVGDITDTQYF.

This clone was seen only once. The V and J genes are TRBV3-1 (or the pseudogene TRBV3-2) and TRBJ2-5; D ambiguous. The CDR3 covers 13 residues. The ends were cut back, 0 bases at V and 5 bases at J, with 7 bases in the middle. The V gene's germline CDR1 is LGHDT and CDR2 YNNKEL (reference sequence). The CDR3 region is CASSQDLVETQYF. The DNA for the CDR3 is TGTGCCAGCAGCCAAGACCTAGTTGAGACCCAGTACTTC.

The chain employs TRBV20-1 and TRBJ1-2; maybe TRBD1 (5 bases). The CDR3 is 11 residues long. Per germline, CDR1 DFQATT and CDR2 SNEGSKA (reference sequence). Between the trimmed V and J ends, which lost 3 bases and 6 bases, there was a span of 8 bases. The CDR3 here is CSASWGNGYTF. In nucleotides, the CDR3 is TGCAGTGCTAGTTGGGGGAATGGCTACACCTTC.

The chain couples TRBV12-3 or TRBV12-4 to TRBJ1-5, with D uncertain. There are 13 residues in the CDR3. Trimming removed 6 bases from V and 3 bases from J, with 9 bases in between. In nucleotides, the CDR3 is TGTGCCAGCAGAAAGTCCCTCAATCAGCCCCAGCATTTT. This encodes CASRKSLNQPQHF.

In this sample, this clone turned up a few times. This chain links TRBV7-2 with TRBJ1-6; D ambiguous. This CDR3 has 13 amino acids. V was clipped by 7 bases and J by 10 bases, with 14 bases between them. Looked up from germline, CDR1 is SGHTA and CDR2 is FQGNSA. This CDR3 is CASKDRVGSPLHF. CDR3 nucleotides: TGTGCCAGCAAAGACCGGGTAGGCTCACCCCTCCACTTT.

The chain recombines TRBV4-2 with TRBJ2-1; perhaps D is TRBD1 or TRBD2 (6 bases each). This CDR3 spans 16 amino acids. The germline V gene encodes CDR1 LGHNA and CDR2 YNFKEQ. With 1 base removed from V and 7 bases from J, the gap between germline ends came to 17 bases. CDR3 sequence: CASSQVGGRAGNEQFF. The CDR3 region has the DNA TGTGCCAGCAGCCAAGTGGGGGGCAGGGCTGGAAATGAGCAGTTCTTC.

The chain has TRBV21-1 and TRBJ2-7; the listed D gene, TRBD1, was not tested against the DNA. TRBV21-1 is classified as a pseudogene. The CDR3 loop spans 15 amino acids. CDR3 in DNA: TGTGCCAGCAGCAGGTCCGGGACAGTTGGCTACGAGCAGTACTTC. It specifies CASSRSGTVGYEQYF.

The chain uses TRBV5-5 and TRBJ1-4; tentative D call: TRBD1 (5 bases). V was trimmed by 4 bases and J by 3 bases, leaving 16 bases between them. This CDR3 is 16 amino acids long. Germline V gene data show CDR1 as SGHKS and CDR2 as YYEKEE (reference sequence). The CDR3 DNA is TGTGCCAGCAGCCCGGGTGGGGGTCCGGCTAATGAAAAACTGTTTTTT. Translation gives CASSPGGGPANEKLFF.

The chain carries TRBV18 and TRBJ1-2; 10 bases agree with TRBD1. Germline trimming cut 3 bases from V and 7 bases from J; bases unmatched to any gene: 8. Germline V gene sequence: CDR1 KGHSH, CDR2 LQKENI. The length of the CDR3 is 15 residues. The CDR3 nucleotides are TGTGCCAGCTCACCTGGGACAGGGGATGAGCGTGGCTACACCTTC. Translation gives CASSPGTGDERGYTF. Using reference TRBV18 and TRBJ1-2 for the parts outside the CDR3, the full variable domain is NAGVMQNPRHLVRRRGQEARLRCSPMKGHSHVYWYRQLPEEGLKFMVYLQKENIIDESGMPKERFSAEFPKEGPSILRIQQVVRGDSAAYFCASSPGTGDERGYTFGSGTRLTVV.

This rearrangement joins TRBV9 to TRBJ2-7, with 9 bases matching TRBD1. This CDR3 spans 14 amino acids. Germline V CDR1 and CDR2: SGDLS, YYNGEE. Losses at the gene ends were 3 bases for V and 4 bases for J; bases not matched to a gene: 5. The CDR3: CASSGGQGGYEQYF. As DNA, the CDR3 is TGTGCCAGCAGCGGGGGACAGGGTGGGTACGAGCAGTACTTC.

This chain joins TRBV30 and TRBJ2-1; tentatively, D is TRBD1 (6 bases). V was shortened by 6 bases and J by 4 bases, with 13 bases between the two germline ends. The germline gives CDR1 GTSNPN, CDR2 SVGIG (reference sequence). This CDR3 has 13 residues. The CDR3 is CACPGHGYNEQFF. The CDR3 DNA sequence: TGTGCCTGTCCGGGACACGGATACAATGAGCAGTTCTTC. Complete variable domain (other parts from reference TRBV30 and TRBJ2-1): SQTIHQWPATLVQPVGSPLSLECTVEGTSNPNLYWYRQAAGRGLQLLFYSVGIGQISSEVPQNLSASRPQDRQFILSSKKLLLSDSGFYLCACPGHGYNEQFFGPGTRLTVL.

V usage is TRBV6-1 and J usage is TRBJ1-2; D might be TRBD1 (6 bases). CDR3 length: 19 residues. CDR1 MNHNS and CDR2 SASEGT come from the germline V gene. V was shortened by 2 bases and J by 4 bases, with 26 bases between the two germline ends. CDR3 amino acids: CASSERGGRGDIRVYGYTF. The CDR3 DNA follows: TGTGCCAGCAGTGAACGCGGTGGCAGGGGAGATATTAGAGTCTATGGCTACACCTTC.

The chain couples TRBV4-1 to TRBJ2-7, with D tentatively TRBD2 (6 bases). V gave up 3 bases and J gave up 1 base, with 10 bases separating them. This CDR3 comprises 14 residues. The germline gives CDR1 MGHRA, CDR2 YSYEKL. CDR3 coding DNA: TGCGCCAGCAGCCATGGGACTGGATCCTACGAGCAGTACTTC. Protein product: CASSHGTGSYEQYF.

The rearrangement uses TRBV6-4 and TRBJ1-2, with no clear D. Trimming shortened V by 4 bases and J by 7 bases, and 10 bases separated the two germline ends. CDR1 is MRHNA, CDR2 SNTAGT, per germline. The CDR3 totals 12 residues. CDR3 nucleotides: TGTGCCAGCAGTGGGTTCTCCGGTGGCTACACCTTC. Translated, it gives CASSGFSGGYTF.